This T cell receptor beta chain was recovered during a study of T cell clonality in common variable immunodeficiency. Study-wide points: Patient heterogeneity in the CVID cohort limited correlations between repertoire features and clinical complications.

TCRdb's copy holds only in-frame clones and misses some; the assay was immunoSEQ multiplex PCR. Listed for the sample are 35,000 to 55,000 clones, none seen a single time. Both groups were predominantly of Caucasian heritage. The CDR3 sequence is 16 residues long. Germline loops: CDR1 LNHDA, CDR2 SQIVND (reference sequence). V gave up 4 bases and J gave up 0 bases, with 16 bases separating them. This clone was seen repeatedly, ten times or more. What it binds is not known. The read stops 3 residues short of the end of the CDR3; the missing end is completed from the germline J gene. The chain employs TRBV19 and TRBJ2-7, with a possible D match to TRBD1 (5 bases). The receptor's source is a person aged 18 to 75 in good health. The sample taken for sequencing was peripheral blood mononuclear cells. This CDR3 reads CASSKNARVISYEQYF. The CDR3 bases that were read are TGTGCCAGTAGTAAGAACGCCAGGGTGATCTCCTACGAG.